The 13 T cell receptor beta chains below come from one sample, sequenced in a study of CD8 T cells in ankylosing spondylitis. Via MiXCR, TCRdb re-called the 5' RACE reads, giving one row per CDR3 protein. The sample lists about 360,000 distinct CDR3 sequences, around 15% seen once, with about 1% in the top ten. The sequencing input was blood, either unsorted or a sorted T cell fraction (not recorded which). The receptor set was obtained from a male donor with ankylosing spondylitis or in good health (not recorded which).

This clonotype was counted between two and nine times. The CDR3 DNA sequence: TGTGCCATCAGTGATGTCGGCCAGGTCAGAAGTACGCAGTATTTT. Amino acid sequence: CAISDVGQVRSTQYF. The J gene is TRBJ2-3, the V gene TRBV10-3; D is unclear. Trimming took 3 bases from V and 8 from J, leaving 18 bases between them. The CDR3 has 15 amino acids. In germline, CDR1 is ENHRY, CDR2 SYGVKD.

The J gene is TRBJ1-4, the V gene TRBV6-1; 9 positions match TRBD1. The CDR3 contains 12 residues. Trimming removed 5 bases from V and 12 bases from J; junction bases left unmatched: 4. Germline V gene data show CDR1 as MNHNS and CDR2 as SASEGT. CDR3: CASSTRTGELFF. CDR3 nucleotides: TGTGCCAGCAGTACACGGACAGGGGAACTGTTTTTT.

This chain links TRBV2 with TRBJ2-7; D is perhaps TRBD2 (6 bases). The germline V gene encodes CDR1 SNHLY and CDR2 FYNNEI. Trimming left V 6 bases short and J 2 bases short, with 14 bases between. This CDR3 has 14 residues. CDR3 DNA: TGTGCCAGCAGACCCGGGACTCAGACCTACGAGCAGTACTTC. Its protein product is CASRPGTQTYEQYF.

This chain connects TRBV12-5 to TRBJ2-7, with D possibly being TRBD2 (6 bases). V was trimmed by 2 bases and J by 5 bases, leaving 19 bases between them. Germline assignment: CDR1 LGHNT and CDR2 FRNRAP. This CDR3 has 16 amino acids. The CDR3 loop reads CASGLTPGTSRNEQYF. Written as DNA, the CDR3 is TGTGCTAGTGGTTTGACCCCCGGGACTTCACGAAACGAGCAGTACTTC.

The chain carries TRBV5-1 and TRBJ2-5; TRBD2 matches 7 bases. Germline assignment: CDR1 SGHRS and CDR2 YFSETQ. This CDR3 has 14 amino acids. The trim removed 4 bases at V and 3 bases at J, leaving 6 bases unmatched. The CDR3 protein is CASSPGTTKETQYF. In nucleotides, the CDR3 is TGCGCCAGCAGCCCCGGGACTACCAAAGAGACCCAGTACTTC. The entire variable domain, with the rest obtained from reference TRBV5-1 and TRBJ2-5, is as follows: KAGVTQTPRYLIKTRGQQVTLSCSPISGHRSVSWYQQTPGQGLQFLFEYFSETQRNKGNFPGRFSGRQFSNSRSEMNVSTLELGDSALYLCASSPGTTKETQYFGPGTRLLVL.

This sequence joins TRBV13 and TRBJ1-1; 8 bases align to TRBD1. The ends lost 5 bases at V and 9 bases at J; junction bases unmatched: 11. Germline loops: CDR1 PRHDT, CDR2 FYEKMQ (reference sequence). CDR3 length equals 14 residues. The CDR3 DNA reads as TGTGCCAGCAGCGCGGCTACAGGGGGAAGAAAAGCTTTCTTT. Translation gives CASSAATGGRKAFF.

The J gene is TRBJ1-6, the V gene TRBV5-1, with 9 bases that match TRBD1. This CDR3 region has 14 residues. With 6 bases clipped from V and 11 bases from J, the junction kept 9 bases outside the gene matches. CDR1 and CDR2 from the germline V gene are SGHRS and YFSETQ. CDR3 loop: CASTLGQGLTPLHF. In DNA, the CDR3 is TGCGCCAGCACGCTTGGACAGGGGTTGACACCCCTCCACTTT.

This chain joins TRBV5-1 and TRBJ2-1; 8 bases align to TRBD1. Germline V CDR1 and CDR2: SGHRS, YFSETQ. V lost 2 bases to trimming and J lost 5 bases; unmatched junction nucleotides: 12. This CDR3 comprises 17 residues. The DNA for the CDR3 is TGCGCCAGCAGCTTTGTGCCGCAGGGGGCGAGTAACAATGAGCAGTTCTTC. Translating gives CASSFVPQGASNNEQFF.

This chain uses TRBV4-2 with TRBJ2-5, with 8 bases aligning to TRBD2. The V and J ends lost 0 bases and 7 bases, in that order; junction bases with no gene match: 7. The CDR3 spans 15 residues. Germline values: CDR1 LGHNA, CDR2 YNFKEQ. Here the CDR3 reads CASSQEVASGSTQYF. In DNA form, the CDR3 reads TGTGCCAGCAGCCAAGAGGTCGCTAGCGGGTCGACCCAGTACTTC.

This clonotype has only a few counts. This chain uses TRBV12-3 or TRBV12-4 with TRBJ2-7, with a weak D call TRBD2 (6 bases). The CDR3 length is 17 residues. The V gene lost 4 bases and the J gene lost 0 bases, with 19 bases spanning the gap. In DNA form, the CDR3 reads TGTGCCAGCAGTTCCTCTTTCCCACGGGGGAGCTCCTACGAGCAGTACTTC. Translation: CASSSSFPRGSSYEQYF.

The J gene is TRBJ2-3, the V gene TRBV3-1; TRBD2 matches 7 bases. V lost 4 bases to trimming and J lost 4 bases; unmatched junction nucleotides: 14. CDR1 LGHDT and CDR2 YNNKEL come from the germline V gene (reference sequence). The CDR3 sequence is 17 residues long. The CDR3, as DNA: TGTGCCAGCAGCCCCCAGGATGGGCGGGAGACCCCAGATACGCAGTATTTT. As protein: CASSPQDGRETPDTQYF.

This clonotype showed up just a few times. The chain joins TRBV6-5 to TRBJ1-6, with D possibly matching TRBD1 (5 bases). The ends were cut back, 8 bases at V and 7 bases at J, with 9 bases in the middle. There are 12 residues in the CDR3. The germline gives CDR1 MNHEY, CDR2 SVGAGI. The CDR3 bases are TGTGCCAGCGCAGGGTTGAATTCACCCCTCCACTTT. Translating gives CASAGLNSPLHF.

The CDR3 loop is CAIKFDSANTEAFF. DNA of the CDR3: TGTGCCATCAAGTTTGACAGTGCCAACACTGAAGCTTTCTTT. This chain connects TRBV19 to TRBJ1-1; D is perhaps TRBD1 (5 bases). This CDR3 has 14 residues. V was clipped by 10 bases and J by 2 bases, with 17 bases between them. Germline CDR1 LNHDA, CDR2 SQIVND (reference sequence).